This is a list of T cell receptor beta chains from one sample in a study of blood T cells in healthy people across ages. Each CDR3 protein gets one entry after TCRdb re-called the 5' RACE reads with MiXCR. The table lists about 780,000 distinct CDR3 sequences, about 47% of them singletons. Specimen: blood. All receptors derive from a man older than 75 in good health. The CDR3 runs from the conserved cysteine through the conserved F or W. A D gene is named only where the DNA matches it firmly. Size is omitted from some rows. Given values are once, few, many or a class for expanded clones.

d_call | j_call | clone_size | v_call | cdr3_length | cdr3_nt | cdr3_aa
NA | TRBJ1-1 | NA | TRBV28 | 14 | TGTGCCAGCAGTTTAACAGGGCGGGTCGGTGAAGCTTTCTTT | CASSLTGRVGEAFF
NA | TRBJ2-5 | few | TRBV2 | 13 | TGTGCCAGCGAGGGGCTACGACAAGAGACCCAGTACTTC | CASEGLRQETQYF
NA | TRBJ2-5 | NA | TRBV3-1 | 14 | TGTGCCAGCAGCCAAGATACCCATCAAGAGACCCAGTACTTC | CASSQDTHQETQYF
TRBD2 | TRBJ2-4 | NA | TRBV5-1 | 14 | TGCGCCAGCAGCTCGACGGGACTAGCGGGGGAGCAGTACTTC | CASSSTGLAGEQYF
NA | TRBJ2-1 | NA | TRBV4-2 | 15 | TGTGCCAGCAGCCAGAAAGCGCACTCCAACAATGAGCAGTTCTTC | CASSQKAHSNNEQFF
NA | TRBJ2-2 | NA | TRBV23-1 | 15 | TGCGCCAGCAGTCAAATCCTTAGGGACACCGGGGAGCTGTTTTTT | CASSQILRDTGELFF
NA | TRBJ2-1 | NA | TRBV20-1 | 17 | TGCAGTCCAGGGGGGGGGAGCAGCGGGACCCCCTACAATGAGCAGTTCTTC | CSPGGGSSGTPYNEQFF
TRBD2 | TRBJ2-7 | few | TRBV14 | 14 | TGTGCCAGCAGCCAACTAGCGGGAGAGGATGAGCAGTACTTC | CASSQLAGEDEQYF
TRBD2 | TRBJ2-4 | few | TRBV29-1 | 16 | TGCAGCGTTGAGAGGAGCGCGGGAGTTGCTCGGGGCATTCAGTACTTC | CSVERSAGVARGIQYF
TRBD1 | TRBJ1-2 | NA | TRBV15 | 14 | TGTGCCACCAGCACTGGGACAGAGGCGAATGGCTACACCTTC | CATSTGTEANGYTF
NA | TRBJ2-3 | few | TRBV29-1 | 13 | TGCAGCGGGATAGCCGGACTATGGGATACGCAGTATTTT | CSGIAGLWDTQYF
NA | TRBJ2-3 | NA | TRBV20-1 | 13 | TGCAGTGCTAGAGAACCAGCGCCAGATACGCAGTATTTT | CSAREPAPDTQYF
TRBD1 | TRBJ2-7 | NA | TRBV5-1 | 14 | TGCGCCAGCAGCTTGGCCGGACAGGGGAGGGGGCAGTACTTC | CASSLAGQGRGQYF
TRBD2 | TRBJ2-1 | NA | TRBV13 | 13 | TGTGCCAGCAGAGAAGCGGGGTACAATGAGCAGTTCTTC | CASREAGYNEQFF
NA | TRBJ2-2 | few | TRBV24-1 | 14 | TGTGCCACCGGAGGACCTATGAACACCGGGGAGCTGTTTTTT | CATGGPMNTGELFF
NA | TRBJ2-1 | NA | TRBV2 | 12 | TGTGCCAGCAGTGAAGAGGGTAATGAGCAGTTCTTC | CASSEEGNEQFF
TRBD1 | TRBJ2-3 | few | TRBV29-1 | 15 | TGCAGCACCTCTCCCGGGACAGGGATCACAGATACGCAGTATTTT | CSTSPGTGITDTQYF
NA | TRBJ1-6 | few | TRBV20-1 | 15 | TGCAGTGCTAGATACGGGAGCTCCTATAATTCACCCCTCCACTTT | CSARYGSSYNSPLHF
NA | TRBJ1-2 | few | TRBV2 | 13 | TGTGCCAGCAGTGAAAGAGGGAAGGATGGCTACACCTTC | CASSERGKDGYTF
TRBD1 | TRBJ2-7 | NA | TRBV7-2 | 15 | TGTGCCAGCACAACGTTTCCGGGACAGAGCTACGAGCAGTACTTC | CASTTFPGQSYEQYF
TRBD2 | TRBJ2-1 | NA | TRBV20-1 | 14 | TGCAGTGCATGGTCTCAGCGGGGCAACAATGAGCAGTTCTTC | CSAWSQRGNNEQFF
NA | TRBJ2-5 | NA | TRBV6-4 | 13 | TGTGCCAGCAGTGACGGGGAGAGGGATGAGCAGTACTTC | CASSDGERDEQYF
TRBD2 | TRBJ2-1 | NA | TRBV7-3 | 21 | TGTGCCAGCAGCTTAATTAGCAGCCCGACTAGCGGGAGGGTTGGCTACAATGAGCAGTTCTTC | CASSLISSPTSGRVGYNEQFF
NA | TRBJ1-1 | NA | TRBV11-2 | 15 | TGTGCCAGCAGCTTAGGTGGCTGGGGAAACACTGAAGCTTTCTTT | CASSLGGWGNTEAFF
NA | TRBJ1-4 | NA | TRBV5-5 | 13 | TGTGCCAGCAGCTCAAAGGTGGAGGTCAAACTGTTTTTT | CASSSKVEVKLFF
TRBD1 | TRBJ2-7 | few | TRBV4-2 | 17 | TGTGCCAGCAGCCAAGAACGACCGGGACAGGGGGAGGACGAGCAGTACTTC | CASSQERPGQGEDEQYF
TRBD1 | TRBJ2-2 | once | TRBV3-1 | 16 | TGTGCCAGCAGCCAAGTCACGGACAGGGGAGCCGGGGAGCTGTTTTTT | CASSQVTDRGAGELFF
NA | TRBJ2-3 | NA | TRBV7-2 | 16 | TGTGCCAGCCAACCCGTAGAAGGGGGGACCCGGGATACGCAGTATTTT | CASQPVEGGTRDTQYF
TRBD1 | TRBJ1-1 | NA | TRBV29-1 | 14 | TGCAGCGTTGAAAAGGGACAGCGGAACACTGAAGCTTTCTTT | CSVEKGQRNTEAFF
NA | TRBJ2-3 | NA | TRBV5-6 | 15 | TGTGCCAGCAGCTCACGGGGCCCCGGCCCAGATGCGCAGTATTTT | CASSSRGPGPDAQYF
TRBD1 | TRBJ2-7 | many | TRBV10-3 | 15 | TGTGCCATCAGTGAGGACAGGGGGAACGTCGACGAGCAGTACTTC | CAISEDRGNVDEQYF
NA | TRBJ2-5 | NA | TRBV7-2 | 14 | TGTGCCAGCAGCCTTAGCGGCCTCTTAGAAGCCCAGTACTTC | CASSLSGLLEAQYF
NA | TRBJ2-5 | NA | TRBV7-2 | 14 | TGTGCCAGCGGAATCCGGGGGGCGCAAGAGACCCAGTACTTC | CASGIRGAQETQYF
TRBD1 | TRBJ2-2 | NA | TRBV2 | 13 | TGTGCCGCAGGGGGCACCAACACCGGGGAGCTGTTTTTT | CAAGGTNTGELFF
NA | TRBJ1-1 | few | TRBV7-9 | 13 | TGTGCCAGCAGCCCCGACGGGAACACTGAAGCTTTCTTT | CASSPDGNTEAFF
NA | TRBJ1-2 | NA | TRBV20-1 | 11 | TGCAGTGCTACACAGGGAAAAGGCTACACCTTC | CSATQGKGYTF
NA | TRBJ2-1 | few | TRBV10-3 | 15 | TGTGCCATCAGTGAGTCGACTGCGGCAAACAATGAGCAGTTCTTC | CAISESTAANNEQFF
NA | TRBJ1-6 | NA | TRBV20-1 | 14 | TGCAGTGCTAGGGCCCAGGTCGGGTATTCACCCCTCCACTTT | CSARAQVGYSPLHF
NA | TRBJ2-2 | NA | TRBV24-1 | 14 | TGTGCCACTTCTGGACAACAGAGGACCGGGGAGCTGTTTTTT | CATSGQQRTGELFF
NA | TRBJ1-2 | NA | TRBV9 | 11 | TGTGCCAGCACCCACTTGGGGGGCTACACCTTC | CASTHLGGYTF
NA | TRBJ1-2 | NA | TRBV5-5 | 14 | TGTGCCAGCAGCTTGGCCGGGGGGTTCGGGGGCTACACCTTC | CASSLAGGFGGYTF
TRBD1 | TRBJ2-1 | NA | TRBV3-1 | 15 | TGTGCCAGCAGCCAGCGGGACAGGGTAAACAATGAGCAGTTCTTC | CASSQRDRVNNEQFF
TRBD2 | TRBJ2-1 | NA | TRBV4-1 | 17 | TGCGCCAGCAGCCGGGAGCCGGGACTAGGCTCCTACAATGAGCAGTTCTTC | CASSREPGLGSYNEQFF
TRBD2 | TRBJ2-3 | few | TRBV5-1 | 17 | TGCGCCAGCAGCTTGTCGATAGCGGGAGGAGGCACAGATACGCAGTATTTT | CASSLSIAGGGTDTQYF
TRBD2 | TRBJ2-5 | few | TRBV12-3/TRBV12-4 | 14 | TGTGCCAGCAGTTTTGAGCCGGGAGGAGAGACCCAGTACTTC | CASSFEPGGETQYF
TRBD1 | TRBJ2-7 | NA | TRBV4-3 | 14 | TGCGCCAGCGCCCAGGGACAGAACTACAATGAGCAGTACTTC | CASAQGQNYNEQYF
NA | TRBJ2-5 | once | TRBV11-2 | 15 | TGTGCCAGCAGCTTACAGGGGGGGTACCAAGAGACCCAGTACTTC | CASSLQGGYQETQYF
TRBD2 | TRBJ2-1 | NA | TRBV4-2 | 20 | TGTGCCAGCAGCCAACCCGAGAGGCTAGCGGGAGGGCGTTCCTACAATGAGCAGTTCTTC | CASSQPERLAGGRSYNEQFF
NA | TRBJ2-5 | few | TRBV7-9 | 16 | TGTGCCAGCAGCTTAGAGGTTAGAGGGAGAAGGGAGACCCAGTACTTC | CASSLEVRGRRETQYF
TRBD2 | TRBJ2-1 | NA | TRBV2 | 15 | TGTGCCAGCAGTGATCGGACTAGCGGGGACAATGAGCAGTTCTTC | CASSDRTSGDNEQFF
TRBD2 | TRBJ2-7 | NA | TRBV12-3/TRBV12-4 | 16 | TGTGCCAGCAGTTCCGGGACTAGCAGTCGGCTTGGCGAGCAGTACTTC | CASSSGTSSRLGEQYF
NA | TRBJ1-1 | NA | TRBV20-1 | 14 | TGCAGTGCTAGAGCGTACTCGGGAGACAGGGAAGCTTTCTTT | CSARAYSGDREAFF
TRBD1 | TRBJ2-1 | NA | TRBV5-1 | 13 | TGCGCCAGCAGACAGACAGGGGCCAGCGAGCAGTTCTTC | CASRQTGASEQFF
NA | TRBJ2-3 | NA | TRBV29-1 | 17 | TGCAGCGTTGATTCAGGGGTGGGGACTACACTCACAGATACGCAGTATTTT | CSVDSGVGTTLTDTQYF
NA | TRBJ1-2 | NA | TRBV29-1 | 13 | TGCGGCGTCGGCCGGGACATCGGCTATGGCTACACCTTC | CGVGRDIGYGYTF
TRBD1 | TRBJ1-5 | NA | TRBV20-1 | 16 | TGCAGTGCCAACCCAGGGGGGACAGGGAGTGATCAGCCCCAGCATTTT | CSANPGGTGSDQPQHF
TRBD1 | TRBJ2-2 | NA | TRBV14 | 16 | TGTGCCAGCAGCCGAAGGACAGGCTTAAACACCGGGGAGCTGTTTTTT | CASSRRTGLNTGELFF
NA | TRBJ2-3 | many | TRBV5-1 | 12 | TGCGCCAGCAGCTTACGGGGGGATACGCAGTATTTT | CASSLRGDTQYF